The 5 T cell receptor beta chains reported below all come from one sample, sequenced in a study of T cells in Graves' hyperthyroidism and ophthalmopathy. There were TCR beta CDR3 regions amplified from RNA transcripts. Researchers ran a first-round RT-PCR on the TCR CDR3 using the HTBI primer set. TCRdb fed the multiplex PCR reads into MiXCR, producing one record per CDR3 protein. Of about 640,000 distinct CDR3 sequences listed, less than 25% are singletons. The sample consisted of blood. These receptors came from a man aged 25-40 years with Graves' ophthalmopathy.

This clonotype occurred a few times. Its ends do not fully match the called genes, so a read error is possible. J is TRBJ2-1 and V is TRBV6-4, with a possible D match to TRBD1 (5 bases). The V gene's germline CDR1 is MRHNA and CDR2 SNTAGT. This CDR3 is built from 14 residues. The CDR3 protein is CASSKWGKSDEQFF. The CDR3 nucleotides read TGCGCCAGTAGTAAGTGGGGCAAGTCTGATGAGCAGTTCTTC.

In this sample, this clonotype turned up many times. The chain is built from TRBV28 and TRBJ1-1; no clear D. The CDR3 is 14 residues long. V lost 3 bases to trimming and J lost 0 bases, with 8 bases between them. Germline V gene lookup returns CDR1 MDHEN and CDR2 SYDVKM. The CDR3 loop is CASSFRSVNTEAFF. Here the CDR3 DNA reads TGTGCCAGCAGTTTTCGAAGTGTGAACACTGAAGCTTTCTTT.

A few counts support this clonotype. This chain connects TRBV28 to TRBJ2-3, with unresolved D. V dropped 11 bases and J dropped 1 base, with 16 bases sitting between them. The germline CDR1 and CDR2 sequences are MDHEN and SYDVKM. This CDR3 is 14 amino acids long. CDR3 DNA: TGTGCCGTTTCCTCAGGTGGGGGCACAGATACGCAGTATTTT. This encodes CAVSSGGGTDTQYF. The whole variable domain, filled in from reference TRBV28 and TRBJ2-3, reads DVKVTQSSRYLVKRTGEKVFLECVQDMDHENMFWYRQDPGLGLRLIYFSYDVKMKEKGDIPEGYSVSREKKERFSLILESASTNQTSMYLCAVSSGGGTDTQYFGPGTRLTVL.

This clonotype showed up just a few times. V and J are TRBV9 and TRBJ1-2; 10 bases match TRBD1. Per the germline V gene, CDR1 is SGDLS and CDR2 is YYNGEE. This CDR3 region has 18 residues. V lost 0 bases, J lost 3 bases, and 11 bases stayed unmatched. CDR3 DNA sequence: TGTGCCAGCAGCGTAGTCCTTGGACCCGGACAGGGGGACTATGGCTACACCTTC. Translation: CASSVVLGPGQGDYGYTF.

There are a few counts of this clonotype. The rearrangement joins TRBV2 to TRBJ2-3; 11 bases align to TRBD2. This CDR3 region has 15 residues. The trim removed 6 bases at V and 5 bases at J, leaving 7 bases unmatched. Germline V gene data show CDR1 as SNHLY and CDR2 as FYNNEI. CDR3 region: CASSETSGIRDTQYF. CDR3 in DNA: TGTGCCAGCAGCGAGACTAGCGGGATTAGAGATACGCAGTATTTT.